This T cell receptor beta chain was captured by sequencing in a study of blood T cell repertoires in COVID-19. On the study more broadly: The United States, Italy and Spain provided the acute and convalescent COVID-19 samples. The cDNA or gDNA used as material had been derived from T cells, B-cell-depleted T cells, or PBMCs.

Germline CDR1 is SGHRS and CDR2 is YFSETQ. The J segment lost 8 bases and the V segment lost 0 bases, leaving 6 bases of the junction unmatched. The CDR3 contains 14 residues. Original methodology: Estimated nucleated cell counts came from reference gene primer amplification. Sequencing was performed with immunoSEQ multiplex PCR; in TCRdb, only in-frame clones are kept and a portion is missing. Clone size and V and J calls were adopted from that table, with D and trimming inferred from the DNA. Of about 160,000 clones listed, 70% to 85% are singletons. The rearrangement uses TRBV5-1 and TRBJ1-2, with 8 bases that match TRBD1. This clonotype originated in a woman aged 80 or over with acute or convalescent COVID-19. The sequencing sample was made of peripheral blood. The CDR3 loop is CASSLGDRPGGYTF. CDR3 bases: TGCGCCAGCAGCTTGGGGGACAGGCCGGGCGGCTACACCTTC.